The source of this TCR beta chain is a study of tumor-infiltrating lymphocytes in primary liver carcinoma. Without any cell sorting, roughly 20-32 mg of bulk tissue yielded co-extracted RNA and DNA. CDR3 length: 14 amino acids. The investigators made TCR beta cDNA from about 500 ng total RNA, using a constant-region primer. TCR beta libraries came from three nested multiplex PCR rounds using slightly modified ARM-PCR. For roughly 10 cycles apiece, the opening two PCR rounds ran with TRBV1-TRBV30 forward primers and a C-beta reverse primer. TCRdb re-derived calls from the multiplex PCR reads in MiXCR, one entry per CDR3 protein. The sample yields 44,000 or so distinct CDR3 sequences, approximately 70% seen once. This clonotype was seen more than once but under ten times. A much bigger clone sits one base away, suggesting this may be a read error.

Sequencing was done on a sample of liver tumor tissue from sampling region 5. Stated subset: tumor region T5, tumor centre. The chain links TRBV12-3 or TRBV12-4 to TRBJ1-5; 8 nucleotides align to TRBD1. The sequence was collected from a man aged 35-49 years with primary liver carcinoma and hepatitis B virus infection. CDR3 sequence reads: CASSWTGLSQLQHF. The CDR3 bases are TGTGCCAGCAGTTGGACAGGGCTTAGTCAGCTCCAGCATTTT.